What follows are 27 T cell receptor beta chains derived from one specimen sequenced in a study of blood T cells in healthy people across ages. Alongside a J-beta primer mix, a sample-barcoded 5' primer served in a second PCR lasting roughly 7 to 11 cycles. A single record per CDR3 protein comes from TCRdb applying MiXCR to the 5' RACE reads. This table holds 600,000 to 850,000 distinct CDR3 sequences, roughly 25% found once. The sample was also linked to a second study, of T cells of mothers and their children.

The material sequenced was blood. The origin of the receptors is a boy aged 5-17 years in good health.

This clonotype was detected once. This chain links TRBV7-9 with TRBJ1-4; D ambiguous. CDR1 SEHNR and CDR2 FQNEAQ come from the germline V gene (reference sequence). CDR3 length equals 11 residues. V was trimmed by 8 bases and J by 10 bases, leaving 11 bases between them. The CDR3 coding sequence is TGTGCCAGCCTACAAGGGAGAAAACTGTTTTTT. Its translation is CASLQGRKLFF.

This clonotype was observed a few times. The chain combines TRBV4-1 with TRBJ2-7, with 7 bases fitting TRBD2. Germline CDR1 and CDR2: MGHRA and YSYEKL. The trim removed 3 bases at V and 1 base at J, leaving 3 bases unmatched. This CDR3 is built from 14 residues. This chain's CDR3 is CASSQISGSYEQYF. In DNA form, the CDR3 reads TGCGCCAGCAGCCAGATTAGCGGGTCCTACGAGCAGTACTTC.

This clonotype was counted between two and nine times. The genes are TRBV2 and TRBJ1-2; no definite D call. There are 12 residues in the CDR3. The V gene's germline CDR1 is SNHLY and CDR2 FYNNEI. V was trimmed by 10 bases and J by 4 bases, leaving 13 bases between them. The DNA for the CDR3 is TGTGCCACCGGTGGAGGGAGCTATGGCTACACCTTC. Translated: CATGGGSYGYTF.

The rearrangement joins TRBV7-6 to TRBJ2-5; TRBD1 or TRBD2 may be the D gene (5 bases each). The J call may be in error: the DNA end matches TRBJ2-1 better. CDR1 and CDR2 (germline): SGHVS, FNYEAQ. CDR3 size: 15 residues. The CDR3 DNA reads TGTGCCAGCAGCCACTCCCGGGACCCGGGTAATGAGCAGTTCTTC. As protein: CASSHSRDPGNEQFF.

The CDR3 spells CASSQDPASGANVLTF. CDR3 nucleotides: TGCGCCAGCAGCCAAGACCCGGCCTCTGGGGCCAACGTCCTGACTTTC. V is TRBV4-1 and J is TRBJ2-6, with unresolved D. V was cut by 0 bases and J by 0 bases, with 6 bases left in between. The CDR3 has 16 residues. The germline V gene encodes CDR1 MGHRA and CDR2 YSYEKL.

This sequence joins TRBV6-6 and TRBJ2-7; tentatively, D is TRBD2 (5 bases). V lost 7 bases and J 0 bases, leaving 16 bases between the germline ends. CDR3 size: 15 residues. The germline V gene encodes CDR1 MNHNY and CDR2 SVGAGI (reference sequence). CDR3 coding DNA: TGTGCCAGCAAAACTTCGACTGGGAGCTCCTACGAGCAGTACTTC. It translates to CASKTSTGSSYEQYF.

This clonotype showed up many times. V and J are TRBV27 and TRBJ2-5, with TRBD2 matching 8 bases. This CDR3 has 14 residues. The V and J ends lost 6 bases and 5 bases, in that order; junction bases with no gene match: 8. Per germline, CDR1 MNHEY and CDR2 SMNVEV (reference sequence). Here the CDR3 DNA reads TGTGCCAGCAGCCGAGCGGGAGTAAGGGAGACCCAGTACTTC. It encodes CASSRAGVRETQYF.

J is TRBJ2-5 and V is TRBV12-3 or TRBV12-4, with a weak D call TRBD1 (6 bases). The end of the DNA is better explained by TRBJ2-1, so the J call may be wrong. This CDR3 is 15 amino acids long. The CDR3 protein is CASTFSETGYNEQFF. The CDR3 DNA reads as TGTGCCAGCACTTTCTCGGAAACAGGGTACAATGAGCAGTTCTTC.

The chain couples TRBV29-1 to TRBJ1-4; 9 bases agree with TRBD1. The CDR3 has 15 residues. The V and J ends lost 3 bases and 5 bases, in that order; junction bases with no gene match: 7. Germline values: CDR1 SQVTM, CDR2 ANQGSEA. The CDR3 here is CSVEAPGQGNEKLFF. The DNA of the CDR3 is TGCAGCGTTGAGGCCCCGGGACAGGGAAATGAAAAACTGTTTTTT.

The rearrangement uses TRBV7-6 and TRBJ2-2, with D uncertain. V was trimmed by 1 base and J by 0 bases, leaving 12 bases between them. There are 17 residues in the CDR3. Germline loops: CDR1 SGHVS, CDR2 FNYEAQ. For the CDR3, the DNA is TGTGCCAGCAGCTTAGTTGTTGGATTCGCGAACACCGGGGAGCTGTTTTTT. Its translation is CASSLVVGFANTGELFF.

The CDR3 coding sequence is TGTGCCAGCAGTTACCGGAAATCTACGCCCCAGGAGCAGTTCTTC. Protein sequence: CASSYRKSTPQEQFF. The chain has TRBV6-2 or TRBV6-3 and TRBJ2-1; D not resolved. Trimming removed 2 bases at V and 10 bases at J, with 18 bases between. This CDR3 comprises 15 residues. Germline loops: CDR1 MNHEY, CDR2 SVGEGT.

V is TRBV13 and J is TRBJ2-5, with TRBD2 identical over 8 bases. This CDR3 has 17 amino acids. Germline CDR1 PRHDT, CDR2 FYEKMQ (reference sequence). Trimming took 1 base from V and 3 from J; bases not matched to a gene: 10. The CDR3 loop reads CASSLVGSGVKEETQYF. CDR3 DNA sequence: TGTGCCAGCAGCTTAGTGGGTAGCGGGGTAAAGGAAGAGACCCAGTACTTC.

The CDR3 is CASSVLAAHYNEQFF. The CDR3 nucleotides read TGTGCCAGCAGCGTGCTAGCGGCTCACTACAATGAGCAGTTCTTC. The rearrangement uses TRBV11-2 and TRBJ2-1, with 7 bases that match TRBD2. The germline gives CDR1 SGHAT, CDR2 FQNNGV. The CDR3 is 15 amino acids. Trimming cost V 5 bases and J 3 bases; bases outside gene matches: 7.

This clonotype was detected only a few times. The junction differs from germline at one of its ends, possibly a read error. The V and J genes are TRBV6-2 or TRBV6-3 and TRBJ2-5; possible D gene TRBD1, 6 bases. This CDR3 is built from 15 residues. Germline CDR1 MNHEY, CDR2 SVGEGT. CDR3 residues: CASSGPARGQGTQYF. In nucleotides, the CDR3 is TGTGCCAGCAGTGGACCAGCCAGGGGACAAGGGACCCAGTACTTC.

The gene calls are TRBV9 and TRBJ2-5, with D possibly matching TRBD1 (5 bases). The CDR3 length is 14 residues. Trimming took 4 bases from V and 0 from J, leaving 10 bases between them. Germline CDR1 reads SGDLS; CDR2 reads YYNGEE. The CDR3 DNA sequence: TGTGCCAGCAGCCCAGGACATAACCAAGAGACCCAGTACTTC. Residues: CASSPGHNQETQYF.

The chain uses TRBV7-9 and TRBJ2-1; 9 bases match TRBD1. The better agreement between TRBJ2-7 and the DNA end casts doubt on the J call. Germline V lookup: CDR1 SEHNR, CDR2 FQNEAQ (reference sequence). The CDR3 is made up of 16 amino acids. For the CDR3, the DNA is TGTGCCAGCAGCCCATGGACCCAACAGGGGGCCCACGAGCAGTACTTC. Amino acid sequence: CASSPWTQQGAHEQYF.

In its sample, this clonotype was seen a few times. The chain uses TRBV7-2 and TRBJ2-7; 11 nucleotides align to TRBD2. The CDR3 totals 15 residues. Germline trimming cut 5 bases from V and 2 bases from J; bases unmatched to any gene: 5. Germline CDR1 reads SGHTA; CDR2 reads FQGNSA. The CDR3 DNA reads as TGTGCCAGCAGCCCGACTAGCGGGGTGACCTACGAGCAGTACTTC. This sequence encodes CASSPTSGVTYEQYF.

This clonotype was counted only a few times. An end of the junction differs from the germline gene, which may be a read error. The chain couples TRBV28 to TRBJ2-4, with 7 bases fitting TRBD2. CDR3 size: 17 residues. Germline assignment: CDR1 MDHEN and CDR2 SYDVKM. CDR3 protein: CASSFTASGVAKNIQCF. The CDR3 coding sequence is TGTGCCAGCAGTTTTACGGCTAGCGGCGTAGCCAAAAACATTCAGTGCTTC.

The sample holds a few counts of this clonotype. The chain employs TRBV19 and TRBJ1-3, with 7 bases fitting TRBD1. Looked up from germline, CDR1 is LNHDA and CDR2 is SQIVND (reference sequence). Losses at the gene ends were 7 bases for V and 4 bases for J; bases not matched to a gene: 7. The CDR3 extends over 14 amino acids. The CDR3 here is CASIARGQGNTIYF. CDR3 DNA: TGTGCCAGTATCGCAAGGGGACAGGGAAACACCATATATTTT.

Concerning this clonotype itself: A junction end diverges from the germline sequence, so it may reflect a read error. The chain carries TRBV4-1 and TRBJ2-5, with D perhaps TRBD1 or TRBD2 (5 bases each). Germline CDR1 reads MGHRA; CDR2 reads YSYEKL. CDR3 size: 12 residues. CDR3 protein: CASSQDEGTQYF. CDR3 sequence (DNA): TGCGCCAGCAGCCAAGATGAGGGGACCCAATACTTC.

This clonotype turned up a few times. This chain links TRBV27 with TRBJ2-5, with TRBD2 as a possible D gene (7 bases). Germline loops: CDR1 MNHEY, CDR2 SMNVEV (reference sequence). The CDR3 runs to 13 residues. The V end lost 6 bases, the J end lost 3 bases, and 11 bases lay between the germline ends. Here the CDR3 reads CASSGGGEETQYF. Written as DNA, the CDR3 is TGTGCCAGCAGCGGAGGGGGGGAAGAGACCCAGTACTTC.

The chain joins TRBV29-1 to TRBJ2-7, with 7 bases aligning to TRBD1. The germline CDR1 and CDR2 sequences are SQVTM and ANQGSEA. The length of the CDR3 is 16 residues. J lost 0 bases, V lost 0 bases, and 8 bases had no gene match. For the CDR3, the DNA is TGCAGCGTTGAAGACCGGGACAGATTTTCCTCCTACGAGCAGTACTTC. This sequence encodes CSVEDRDRFSSYEQYF.

This clonotype was observed a few times. The chain carries TRBV4-3 and TRBJ2-1, with D possibly TRBD2 on 7 matching bases. CDR1 and CDR2 from the germline V gene are LGHNA and YSLEER. The CDR3 length is 13 residues. Trimming shortened V by 1 base and J by 14 bases, and 15 bases separated the two germline ends. The CDR3 is CASSQGTGGSKFF. Here the CDR3 DNA reads TGCGCCAGCAGCCAAGGGACGGGGGGCAGTAAGTTCTTC.

V usage is TRBV29-1 and J usage is TRBJ2-7, with TRBD2 matching 16 bases. The CDR3 is 18 residues long. Trimming cost V 4 bases and J 2 bases; bases outside gene matches: 11. Germline CDR1 and CDR2: SQVTM and ANQGSEA. The CDR3 spells CSVVATWGLAGGPYEQYF. The CDR3 DNA reads TGCAGCGTTGTAGCAACCTGGGGACTAGCGGGAGGGCCCTACGAGCAGTACTTC.

The gene calls are TRBV27 and TRBJ2-7, with 7 bases identical to TRBD2. This CDR3 spans 14 amino acids. The germline CDR1 and CDR2 sequences are MNHEY and SMNVEV (reference sequence). V shed 6 bases, J shed 7 bases, and the junction held 12 bases outside the gene matches. This chain's CDR3 is CASRPGTTRPEQYF. DNA of the CDR3: TGTGCCAGCAGGCCCGGGACTACCCGCCCTGAGCAGTACTTC.

The gene calls are TRBV7-9 and TRBJ1-2; 8 bases are a match to TRBD1. V shed 5 bases and J 6 bases; nucleotides not matched to a gene: 5. From germline, CDR1 is SEHNR and CDR2 FQNEAQ (reference sequence). The CDR3 length is 13 residues. CDR3 loop: CASSTSDRDGYTF. The CDR3 nucleotides are TGTGCCAGCAGCACTTCGGACAGGGATGGCTACACCTTC.

The CDR3 protein is CASSELDSYGYTF. DNA for the CDR3: TGTGCCAGCTCGGAACTGGATAGCTATGGCTACACCTTC. The gene calls are TRBV18 and TRBJ1-2; D remains unclear. CDR1 is KGHSH, CDR2 LQKENI, per germline. The length of the CDR3 is 13 residues. V shed 6 bases and J shed 4 bases, with 12 bases lying between them. The full variable domain, rest sourced from reference TRBV18 and TRBJ1-2, is NAGVMQNPRHLVRRRGQEARLRCSPMKGHSHVYWYRQLPEEGLKFMVYLQKENIIDESGMPKERFSAEFPKEGPSILRIQQVVRGDSAAYFCASSELDSYGYTFGSGTRLTVV.